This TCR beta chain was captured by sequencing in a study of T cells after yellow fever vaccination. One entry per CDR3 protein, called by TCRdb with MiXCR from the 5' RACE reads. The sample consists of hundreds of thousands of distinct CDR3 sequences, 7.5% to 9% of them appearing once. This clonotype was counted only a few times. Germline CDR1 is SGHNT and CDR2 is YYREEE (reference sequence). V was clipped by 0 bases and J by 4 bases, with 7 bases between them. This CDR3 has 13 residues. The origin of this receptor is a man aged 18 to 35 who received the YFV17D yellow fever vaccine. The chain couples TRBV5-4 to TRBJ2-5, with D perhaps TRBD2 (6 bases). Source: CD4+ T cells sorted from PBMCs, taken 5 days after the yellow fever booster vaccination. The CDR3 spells CASSLDGGETQYF. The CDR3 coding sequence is TGTGCCAGCAGCTTGGACGGGGGAGAGACCCAGTACTTC.